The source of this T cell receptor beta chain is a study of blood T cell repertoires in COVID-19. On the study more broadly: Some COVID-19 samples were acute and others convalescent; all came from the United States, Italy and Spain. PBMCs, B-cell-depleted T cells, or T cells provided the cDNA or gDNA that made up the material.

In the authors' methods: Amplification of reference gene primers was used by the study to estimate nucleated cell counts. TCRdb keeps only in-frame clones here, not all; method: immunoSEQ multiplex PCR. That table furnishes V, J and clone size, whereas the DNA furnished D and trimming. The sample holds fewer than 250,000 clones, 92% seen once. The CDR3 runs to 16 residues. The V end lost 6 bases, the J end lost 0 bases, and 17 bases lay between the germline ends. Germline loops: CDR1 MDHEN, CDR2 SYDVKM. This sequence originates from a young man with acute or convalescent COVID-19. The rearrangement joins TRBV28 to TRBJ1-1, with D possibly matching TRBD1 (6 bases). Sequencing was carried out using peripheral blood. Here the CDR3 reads CASRPTGSVVNTEAFF. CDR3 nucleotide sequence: TGTGCCAGCAGACCCACAGGGTCCGTCGTGAACACTGAAGCTTTCTTT.